These 18 T cell receptor beta chains came from one sample sequenced in a study of CD4+ T cells in melanoma. This table comes from immunoSEQ multiplex PCR, and its TCRdb copy is limited to in-frame clones, with some not included. Here the sample spans more than 13,000 clones, 62% being singletons. Sequenced input: cells from a culture (not recorded whether cultured in vitro). These receptors originate from a human donor with melanoma.

The chain has TRBV2 and TRBJ1-3; 8 bases are shared with TRBD1. Germline CDR1 SNHLY, CDR2 FYNNEI. The V gene end was trimmed by 7 bases and the J gene end by 8 bases; junction bases not matched to a gene: 7. This CDR3 is 13 amino acids long. CDR3 nucleotides: TGTGCCAGCAAACCCGACAGGGGCTACACCATATATTTT. Translating it yields CASKPDRGYTIYF. The variable domain in full, with the rest retrieved from reference TRBV2 and TRBJ1-3, is EPEVTQTPSHQVTQMGQEVILRCVPISNHLYFYWYRQILGQKVEFLVSFYNNEISEKSEIFDDQFSVERPDGSNFTLKIRSTKLEDSAMYFCASKPDRGYTIYFGEGSWLTVV.

This clone is medium-sized. The chain joins TRBV2 to TRBJ1-6; D call uncertain. The germline CDR1 and CDR2 sequences are SNHLY and FYNNEI. The CDR3 consists of 11 residues. Deletions cut 6 bases from V and 11 bases from J, with 8 bases between. The CDR3 spells CASRDLTPLHF. The CDR3 DNA is TGTGCCAGCAGGGACCTTACACCCCTCCACTTT.

J is TRBJ1-5 and V is TRBV2; possibly TRBD1 for D (6 bases). With 4 bases removed from V and 6 bases from J, the gap between germline ends came to 16 bases. The CDR3 has 15 residues. In germline, CDR1 is SNHLY, CDR2 FYNNEI. The chain's CDR3 is CASSAETGRTQPQHF. For the CDR3, the DNA is TGTGCCAGCAGTGCAGAAACAGGGAGGACTCAGCCCCAGCATTTT.

The chain employs TRBV19 and TRBJ1-1, with 7 bases matching TRBD1. V gave up 4 bases and J gave up 2 bases; unmatched junction bases: 4. Germline V lookup: CDR1 LNHDA, CDR2 SQIVND (reference sequence). The CDR3 has 14 amino acids. The CDR3 protein is CASSTGQANTEAFF. For the CDR3, the DNA is TGTGCCAGTAGTACCGGACAGGCCAACACTGAAGCTTTCTTT.

The chain links TRBV6-5 to TRBJ1-4; no firm D call. The CDR3 runs to 13 residues. Germline V lookup: CDR1 MNHEY, CDR2 SVGAGI. Trimming took 2 bases from V and 7 from J, leaving 8 bases between them. The CDR3 sequence is CASSYGRGEKLFF. CDR3 DNA sequence: TGTGCCAGCAGTTACGGGCGGGGTGAAAAACTGTTTTTT.

CDR3 region: CASSRGGGGLNQPQHF. The CDR3 region has the DNA TGTGCCAGCAGTCGGGGGGGAGGGGGCCTTAATCAGCCCCAGCATTTT. The chain links TRBV7-2 to TRBJ1-5, with 7 nucleotides matching TRBD1. With V trimmed by 6 bases and J by 4 bases, 12 bases remained unmatched. Germline values: CDR1 SGHTA, CDR2 FQGNSA. The CDR3 sequence is 16 residues long.

The chain links TRBV6-5 to TRBJ1-1; 10 bases agree with TRBD1. The CDR3 loop spans 15 amino acids. CDR1 and CDR2 from the germline V gene are MNHEY and SVGAGI. The trim removed 7 bases at V and 0 bases at J, leaving 5 bases unmatched. The chain's CDR3 is CASTGTGVMNTEAFF. For the CDR3, the DNA is TGTGCCAGCACGGGGACAGGGGTAATGAACACTGAAGCTTTCTTT.

V is TRBV29-1 and J is TRBJ2-3; D ambiguous. Per the germline V gene, CDR1 is SQVTM and CDR2 is ANQGSEA. The length of the CDR3 is 14 residues. V was trimmed by 4 bases and J by 6 bases, leaving 17 bases between them. This CDR3 is CSVVSRSLGDTQYF. The CDR3 nucleotides are TGCAGCGTTGTCAGTCGGAGCCTCGGGGATACGCAGTATTTT.

The chain is built from TRBV6-1 and TRBJ2-1, with D unresolved. Germline V CDR1 and CDR2: MNHNS, SASEGT. Trimming took 2 bases from V and 10 from J, leaving 18 bases between them. The CDR3 consists of 15 residues. CDR3 bases: TGTGCCAGCAGTGAATTTTGGATTCTCATGGGCGAGCAGTTCTTC. This translates into CASSEFWILMGEQFF.

The sample holds a few counts of this clone. The V and J genes are TRBV6-5 and TRBJ1-2; D may be TRBD1 (5 bases). The ends were cut back, 5 bases at V and 4 bases at J, with 14 bases in the middle. The CDR3 consists of 14 residues. Germline CDR1 and CDR2: MNHEY and SVGAGI. Written as DNA, the CDR3 is TGTGCCAGCAGTAACGGAGACAGCAGCTATGGCTACACCTTC. Its translation is CASSNGDSSYGYTF.

The gene calls are TRBV30 and TRBJ1-4; D is ambiguous. V was trimmed by 2 bases and J by 3 bases, leaving 10 bases between them. Germline assignment: CDR1 GTSNPN and CDR2 SVGIG (reference sequence). This CDR3 spans 14 amino acids. CDR3 DNA: TGTGCCTGGAGTTCGGGTGGTTCTAATGAAAAACTGTTTTTT. Protein sequence: CAWSSGGSNEKLFF.

In DNA form, the CDR3 reads TGTGCCAGCAGCTTAGATTTGGACCACACTGAAGCTTTCTTT. It translates to CASSLDLDHTEAFF. This chain connects TRBV11-2 to TRBJ1-1, with no clear D. Looked up from germline, CDR1 is SGHAT and CDR2 is FQNNGV. The CDR3 covers 14 residues. Trimming cost V 0 bases and J 3 bases, with 8 bases left between them. Supplemented by reference TRBV11-2 and TRBJ1-1, the full variable domain reads EAGVAQSPRYKIIEKRQSVAFWCNPISGHATLYWYQQILGQGPKLLIQFQNNGVVDDSQLPKDRFSAERLKGVDSTLKIQPAKLEDSAVYLCASSLDLDHTEAFFGQGTRLTVV.

V gene TRBV10-1 combines with J gene TRBJ2-5, with TRBD1 matching over 8 bases. Germline trimming cut 6 bases from V and 2 bases from J; bases unmatched to any gene: 2. Per the germline V gene, CDR1 is WNHNN and CDR2 is SYGVQD (reference sequence). The CDR3 has 13 residues. CDR3 sequence: CASSRDRQETQYF. CDR3 bases: TGCGCCAGCAGCCGGGACAGGCAAGAGACCCAGTACTTC.

The CDR3 sequence is CASSQGLKGYEQYF. The CDR3 DNA is TGCGCCAGCAGCCAAGGGTTAAAGGGCTACGAGCAGTACTTC. This chain joins TRBV4-1 and TRBJ2-5, with D unclear. The DNA end favors TRBJ2-7, so the J call may be wrong. This CDR3 is 14 amino acids long. Germline V gene sequence: CDR1 MGHRA, CDR2 YSYEKL.

The CDR3 region has the DNA TGTGCCAGCAGTCCGGGGGCCAGTAATGAAAAACTGTTTTTT. Translation gives CASSPGASNEKLFF. The genes are TRBV6-5 and TRBJ1-4, with D perhaps TRBD1 (6 bases). Germline lookup yields CDR1 MNHEY and CDR2 SVGAGI. CDR3 size: 14 residues. Trimming shortened V by 5 bases and J by 4 bases, and 11 bases separated the two germline ends.

This clone has more than one count but fewer than ten. In nucleotides, the CDR3 is TGTGCCAGCAGTTACACAGGTGGGGGGGCTGAAGCTTTCTTT. Residues: CASSYTGGGAEAFF. V gene TRBV6-5 combines with J gene TRBJ1-1; D possibly corresponds to TRBD1 (5 bases). The CDR3 sequence is 14 residues long. With 2 bases removed from V and 6 bases from J, the gap between germline ends came to 13 bases. CDR1 MNHEY and CDR2 SVGAGI come from the germline V gene.

V gene TRBV10-1 combines with J gene TRBJ2-7; possible D gene TRBD2, 5 bases. Germline V gives CDR1 WNHNN, CDR2 SYGVQD (reference sequence). The V gene lost 2 bases and the J gene lost 2 bases, with 13 bases spanning the gap. The CDR3 contains 15 residues. The CDR3 bases are TGCGCCAGCAGTGAGCCCCTGGAGGTTACCTACGAGCAGTACTTC. Translated: CASSEPLEVTYEQYF.

J is TRBJ2-5 and V is TRBV4-1; 13 positions match TRBD2. The CDR3 covers 18 residues. Per the germline V gene, CDR1 is MGHRA and CDR2 is YSYEKL. Trimming at V came to 2 bases and at J to 2 bases, leaving 8 bases not matched to a gene. The DNA of the CDR3 is TGCGCCAGCAGCCAAATCACTAGCGGGGGGGCCGGGCAAGAGACCCAGTACTTC. The encoded protein is CASSQITSGGAGQETQYF.